This entry concerns a single TCR beta chain. Its target is unknown. The CDR3 sequence is 13 residues long. V was cut by 1 base and J by 3 bases, with 7 bases left in between. CDR1 and CDR2 (germline): SQVTM, ANQGSEA. Generated by immunoSEQ multiplex PCR, the TCRdb table keeps only in-frame clones and is missing some. The sample carries over a million clones, about 75% recorded once. This sample stems from a study of shared clonotypes between healthy human individuals. Study-wide points: Naive CD4 clonotypes were shared across a handful of donors at roughly 5%. Clonotypes shared by all four donors outscored non-shared clonotypes in generation probability.

The chain carries TRBV29-1 and TRBJ1-5, with D perhaps matching TRBD1 (5 bases). The sequence was collected from a young man in good health. Sequencing input: memory CD4+ T cells sorted from blood. Subset defined: CD45RA-negative fraction. The CDR3 loop reads CSVEGDLNQPQHF. CDR3 DNA sequence: TGCAGCGTTGAAGGGGACCTCAATCAGCCCCAGCATTTT.